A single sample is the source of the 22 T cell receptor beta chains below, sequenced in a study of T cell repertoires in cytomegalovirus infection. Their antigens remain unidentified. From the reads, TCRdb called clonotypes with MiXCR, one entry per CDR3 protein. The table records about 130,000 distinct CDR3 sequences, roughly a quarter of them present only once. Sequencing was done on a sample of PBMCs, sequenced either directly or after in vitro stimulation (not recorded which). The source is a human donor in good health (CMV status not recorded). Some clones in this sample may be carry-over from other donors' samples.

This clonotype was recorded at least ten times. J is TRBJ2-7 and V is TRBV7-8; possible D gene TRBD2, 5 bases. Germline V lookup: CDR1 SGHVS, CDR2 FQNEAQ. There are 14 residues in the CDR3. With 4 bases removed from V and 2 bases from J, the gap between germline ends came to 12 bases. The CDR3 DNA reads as TGTGCCAGCAGCTCACGGAACGGGGCCTACGAGCAGTACTTC. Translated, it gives CASSSRNGAYEQYF. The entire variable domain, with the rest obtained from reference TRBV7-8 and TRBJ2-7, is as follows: GAGVSQSPRYKVAKRGQDVALRCDPISGHVSLFWYQQALGQGPEFLTYFQNEAQLDKSGLPSDRFFAERPEGSVSTLKIQRTQQEDSAVYLCASSSRNGAYEQYFGPGTRLTVT.

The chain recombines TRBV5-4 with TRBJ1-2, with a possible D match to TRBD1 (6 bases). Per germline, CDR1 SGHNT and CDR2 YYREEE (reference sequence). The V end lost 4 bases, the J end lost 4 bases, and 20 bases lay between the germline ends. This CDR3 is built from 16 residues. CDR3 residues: CASSPGSSQGGYGYTF. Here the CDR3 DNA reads TGTGCCAGCAGCCCCGGGAGCAGCCAAGGGGGCTATGGCTACACCTTC.

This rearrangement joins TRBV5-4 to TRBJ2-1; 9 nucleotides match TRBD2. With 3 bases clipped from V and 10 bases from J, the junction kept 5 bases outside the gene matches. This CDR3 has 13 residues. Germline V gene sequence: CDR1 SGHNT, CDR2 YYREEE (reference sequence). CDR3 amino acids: CASSSSGKNEQFF. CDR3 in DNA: TGTGCCAGCAGCTCTAGCGGGAAAAACGAGCAGTTCTTC.

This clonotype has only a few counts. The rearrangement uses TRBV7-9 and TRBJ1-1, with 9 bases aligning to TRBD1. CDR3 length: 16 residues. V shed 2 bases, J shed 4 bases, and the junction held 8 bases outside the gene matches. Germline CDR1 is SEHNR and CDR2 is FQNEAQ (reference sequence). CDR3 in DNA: TGTGCCAGCAGCTTAAAGGGACAGGGAAAGGGCACTGAAGCTTTCTTT. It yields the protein CASSLKGQGKGTEAFF.

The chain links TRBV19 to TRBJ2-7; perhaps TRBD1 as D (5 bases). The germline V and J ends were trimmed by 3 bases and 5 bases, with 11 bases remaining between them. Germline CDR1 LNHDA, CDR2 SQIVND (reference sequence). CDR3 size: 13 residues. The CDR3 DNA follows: TGTGCCAGTAGTATTTCAGGGTCAAACGAGCAGTACGTC. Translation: CASSISGSNEQYV.

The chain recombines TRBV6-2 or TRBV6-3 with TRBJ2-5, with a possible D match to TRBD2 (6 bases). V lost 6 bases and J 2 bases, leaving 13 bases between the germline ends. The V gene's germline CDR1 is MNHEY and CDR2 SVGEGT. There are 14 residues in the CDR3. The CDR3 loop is CASRNLAIQETQYF. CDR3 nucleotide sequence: TGTGCCAGCAGGAATCTAGCGATACAAGAGACCCAGTACTTC.

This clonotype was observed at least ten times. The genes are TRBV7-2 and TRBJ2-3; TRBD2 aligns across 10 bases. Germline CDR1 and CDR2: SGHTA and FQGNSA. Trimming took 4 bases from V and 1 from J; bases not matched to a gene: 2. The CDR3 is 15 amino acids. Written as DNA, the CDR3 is TGTGCCAGCAGCTCCGGGACTAGCGGCACAGATACGCAGTATTTT. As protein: CASSSGTSGTDTQYF. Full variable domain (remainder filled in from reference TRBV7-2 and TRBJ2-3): GAGVSQSPSNKVTEKGKDVELRCDPISGHTALYWYRQSLGQGLEFLIYFQGNSAPDKSGLPSDRFSAERTGGSVSTLTIQRTQQEDSAVYLCASSSGTSGTDTQYFGPGTRLTVL.

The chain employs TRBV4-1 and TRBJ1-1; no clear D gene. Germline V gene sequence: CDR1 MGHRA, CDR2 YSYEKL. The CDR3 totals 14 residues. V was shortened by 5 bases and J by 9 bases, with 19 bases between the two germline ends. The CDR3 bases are TGCGCCAGCAGCGAACCCGGACGTACCCCCAAAGCTTTCTTT. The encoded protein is CASSEPGRTPKAFF.

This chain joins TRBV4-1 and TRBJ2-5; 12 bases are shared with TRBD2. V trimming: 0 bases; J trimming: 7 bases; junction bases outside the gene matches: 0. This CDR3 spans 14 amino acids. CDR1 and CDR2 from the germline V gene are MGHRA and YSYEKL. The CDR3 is CASSQELAGGTQYF. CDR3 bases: TGCGCCAGCAGCCAAGAACTAGCGGGAGGGACCCAGTACTTC.

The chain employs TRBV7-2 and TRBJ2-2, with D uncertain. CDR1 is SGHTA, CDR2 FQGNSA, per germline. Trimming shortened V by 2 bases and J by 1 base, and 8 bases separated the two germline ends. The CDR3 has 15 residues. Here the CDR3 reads CASSLSGWNTGELFF. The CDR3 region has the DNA TGTGCCAGCAGCTTATCCGGGTGGAACACCGGGGAGCTGTTTTTT.

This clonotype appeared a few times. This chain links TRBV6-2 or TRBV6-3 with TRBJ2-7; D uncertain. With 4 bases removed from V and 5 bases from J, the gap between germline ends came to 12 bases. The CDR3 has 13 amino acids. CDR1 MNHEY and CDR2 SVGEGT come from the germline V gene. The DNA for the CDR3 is TGTGCCAGCAGTTTGGGTCGATACAACGAGCAGTACTTC. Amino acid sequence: CASSLGRYNEQYF.

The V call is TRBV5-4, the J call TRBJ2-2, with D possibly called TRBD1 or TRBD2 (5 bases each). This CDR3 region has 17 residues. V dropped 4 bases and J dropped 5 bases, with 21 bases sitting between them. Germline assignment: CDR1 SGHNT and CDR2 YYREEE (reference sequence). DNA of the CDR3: TGTGCCAGCAGCGACTTTAAGAGGGGCGGTCGTACCGGGGAGCTGTTTTTT. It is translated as CASSDFKRGGRTGELFF.

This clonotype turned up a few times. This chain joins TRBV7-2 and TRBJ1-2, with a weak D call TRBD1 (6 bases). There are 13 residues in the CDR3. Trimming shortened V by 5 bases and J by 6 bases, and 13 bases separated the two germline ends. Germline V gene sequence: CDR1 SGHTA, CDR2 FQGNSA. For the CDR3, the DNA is TGTGCCAGCAGCGTAACAGGGTTGGATGGCTACACCTTC. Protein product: CASSVTGLDGYTF.

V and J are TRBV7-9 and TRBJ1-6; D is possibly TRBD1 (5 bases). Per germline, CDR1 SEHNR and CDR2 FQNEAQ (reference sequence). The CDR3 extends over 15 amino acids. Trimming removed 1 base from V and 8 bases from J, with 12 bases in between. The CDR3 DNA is TGTGCCAGCAGCTTAGTGAAGGGGAAGGATTCACCCCTCCACTTT. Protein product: CASSLVKGKDSPLHF. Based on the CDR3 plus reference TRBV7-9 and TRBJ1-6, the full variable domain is DTGVSQNPRHKITKRGQNVTFRCDPISEHNRLYWYRQTLGQGPEFLTYFQNEAQLEKSRLLSDRFSAERPKGSFSTLEIQRTEQGDSAMYLCASSLVKGKDSPLHFGNGTRLTVT.

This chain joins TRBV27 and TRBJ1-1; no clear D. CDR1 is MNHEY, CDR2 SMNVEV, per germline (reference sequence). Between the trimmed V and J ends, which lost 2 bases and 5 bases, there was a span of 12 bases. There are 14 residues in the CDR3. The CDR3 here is CASSLHLGETEAFF. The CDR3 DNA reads TGTGCCAGCAGTTTACACCTAGGAGAGACTGAAGCTTTCTTT.

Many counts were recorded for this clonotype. CDR3 in DNA: TGTGCCAGCAGCTACCAGGCCGCGGGAACAGATACGCAGTATTTT. Protein sequence: CASSYQAAGTDTQYF. The chain couples TRBV7-2 to TRBJ2-3, with a possible D match to TRBD2 (6 bases). V was cut by 4 bases and J by 3 bases, with 14 bases left in between. Germline V CDR1 and CDR2: SGHTA, FQGNSA. CDR3 length: 15 amino acids.

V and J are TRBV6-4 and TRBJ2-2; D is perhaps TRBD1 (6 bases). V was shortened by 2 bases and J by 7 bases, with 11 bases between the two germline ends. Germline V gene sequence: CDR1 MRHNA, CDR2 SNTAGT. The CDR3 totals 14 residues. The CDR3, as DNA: TGTGCCAGCAGTGACCGGCAGGGGATCGGGGAGCTGTTTTTT. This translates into CASSDRQGIGELFF.

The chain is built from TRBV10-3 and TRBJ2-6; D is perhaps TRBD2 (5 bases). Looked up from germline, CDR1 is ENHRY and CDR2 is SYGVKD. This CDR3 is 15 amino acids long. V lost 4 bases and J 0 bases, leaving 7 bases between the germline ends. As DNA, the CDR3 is TGTGCCATCAGTGCTCGGGACTCTGGGGCCAACGTCCTGACTTTC. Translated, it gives CAISARDSGANVLTF.

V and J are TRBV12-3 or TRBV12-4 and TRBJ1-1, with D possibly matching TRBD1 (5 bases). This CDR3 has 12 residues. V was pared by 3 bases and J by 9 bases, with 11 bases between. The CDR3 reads CASSFPGRQAFF. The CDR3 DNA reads TGTGCCAGCAGTTTTCCGGGACGGCAAGCTTTCTTT.

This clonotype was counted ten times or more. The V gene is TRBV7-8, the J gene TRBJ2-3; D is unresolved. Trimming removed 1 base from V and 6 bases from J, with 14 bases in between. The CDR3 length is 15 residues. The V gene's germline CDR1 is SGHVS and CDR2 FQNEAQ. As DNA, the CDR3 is TGTGCCAGCAGCTTAGAGGGCAGGAGCGCGGATACGCAGTATTTT. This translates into CASSLEGRSADTQYF.

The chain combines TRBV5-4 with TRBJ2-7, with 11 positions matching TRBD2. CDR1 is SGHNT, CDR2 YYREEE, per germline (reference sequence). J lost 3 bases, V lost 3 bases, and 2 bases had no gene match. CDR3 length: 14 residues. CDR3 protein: CASSSGLADYEQYV. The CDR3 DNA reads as TGTGCCAGCAGCTCGGGACTAGCGGACTACGAGCAGTACGTC.

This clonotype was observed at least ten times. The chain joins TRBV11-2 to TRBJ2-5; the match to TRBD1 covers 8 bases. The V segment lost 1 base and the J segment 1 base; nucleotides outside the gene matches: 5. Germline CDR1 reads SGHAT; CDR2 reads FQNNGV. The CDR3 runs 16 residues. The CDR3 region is CASSLGRTGLQETQYF. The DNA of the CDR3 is TGTGCCAGCAGCTTAGGACGGACAGGGCTCCAAGAGACCCAGTACTTC.